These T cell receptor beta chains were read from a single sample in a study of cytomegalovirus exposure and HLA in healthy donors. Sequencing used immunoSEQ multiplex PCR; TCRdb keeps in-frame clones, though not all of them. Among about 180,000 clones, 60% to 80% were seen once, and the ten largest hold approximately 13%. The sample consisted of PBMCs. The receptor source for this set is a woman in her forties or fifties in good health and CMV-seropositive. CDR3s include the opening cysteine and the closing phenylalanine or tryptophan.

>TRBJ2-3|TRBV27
CASGAMGDTQYF
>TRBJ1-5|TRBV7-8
CASSPRARTSNQPQHF
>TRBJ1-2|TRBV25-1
CASSLVGSYSGYTF
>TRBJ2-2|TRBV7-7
CASSSGGAPGELFF
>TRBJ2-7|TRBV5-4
CASSSTGTSSYEQYF
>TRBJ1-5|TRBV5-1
CASSLDNPGDQPQHF
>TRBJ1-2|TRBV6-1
CASNLDRPYGYTF
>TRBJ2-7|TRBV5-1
CASMAIRGSYEQYF
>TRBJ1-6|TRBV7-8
CASSPGTGTFYNSPLHF
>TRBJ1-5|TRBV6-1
CASREDSGENQPQHF
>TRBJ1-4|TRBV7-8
CASSLMSFMSNEKLFF
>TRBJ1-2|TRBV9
CASRGNRGPLYGYTF
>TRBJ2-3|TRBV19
CASSLGQGMADTQYF
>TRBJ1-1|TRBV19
CASRDRGDAFF
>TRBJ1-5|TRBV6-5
CASSRRGNQPQHF
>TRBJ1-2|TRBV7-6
CASSLDQGASGYTF
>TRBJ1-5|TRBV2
CASRGLYSNQPQHF